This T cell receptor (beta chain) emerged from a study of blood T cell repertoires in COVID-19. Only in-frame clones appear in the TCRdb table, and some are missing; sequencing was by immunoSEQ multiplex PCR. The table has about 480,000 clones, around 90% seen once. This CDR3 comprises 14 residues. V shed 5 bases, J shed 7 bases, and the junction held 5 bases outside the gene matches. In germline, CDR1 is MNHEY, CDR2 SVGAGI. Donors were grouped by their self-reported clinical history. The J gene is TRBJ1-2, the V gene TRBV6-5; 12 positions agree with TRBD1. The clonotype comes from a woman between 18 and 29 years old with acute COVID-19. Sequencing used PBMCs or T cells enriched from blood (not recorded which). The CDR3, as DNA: TGTGCCAGCAGTCGTGGGACAGGGGGCTCTGGCTACACCTTC. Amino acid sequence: CASSRGTGGSGYTF.